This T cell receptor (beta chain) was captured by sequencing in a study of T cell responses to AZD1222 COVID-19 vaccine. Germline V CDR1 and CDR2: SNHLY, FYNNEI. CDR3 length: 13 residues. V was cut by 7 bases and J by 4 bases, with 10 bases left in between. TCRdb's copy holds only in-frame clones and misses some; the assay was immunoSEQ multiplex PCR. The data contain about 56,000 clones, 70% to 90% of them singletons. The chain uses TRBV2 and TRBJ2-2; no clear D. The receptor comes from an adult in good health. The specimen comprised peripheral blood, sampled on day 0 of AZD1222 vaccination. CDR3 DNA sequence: TGTGCCAGCATTGATCCGGGCACCGGGGAGCTGTTTTTT. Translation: CASIDPGTGELFF.